Presented here are 16 T cell receptor beta chains from one specimen sequenced in a study of T cell changes during pregnancy in multiple sclerosis. Assay used: immunoSEQ multiplex PCR; TCRdb lists only in-frame clones, some missing. Of 55,000 to 70,000 clones listed, roughly 87% are singletons. This material consisted of peripheral blood, taken in the first trimester of pregnancy. Every receptor here comes from a female donor with multiple sclerosis, enrolled in a pregnancy study.

This chain uses TRBV5-1 with TRBJ1-1, with a weak D call TRBD1 (5 bases). CDR1 SGHRS and CDR2 YFSETQ come from the germline V gene. Trimming took 4 bases from V and 6 from J, leaving 16 bases between them. CDR3 length equals 14 residues. CDR3 nucleotides: TGCGCCAGCAGCCTTCAGGGCGCAGGGTCTGAAGCTTTCTTT. Encoded protein: CASSLQGAGSEAFF.

V is TRBV9 and J is TRBJ1-2; tentative D call: TRBD1 (5 bases). Germline V CDR1 and CDR2: SGDLS, YYNGEE. V was clipped by 0 bases and J by 0 bases, with 12 bases between them. CDR3 length equals 16 residues. Written as DNA, the CDR3 is TGTGCCAGCAGCGTAGATTTGGGGCGAGCTAACTATGGCTACACCTTC. It yields the protein CASSVDLGRANYGYTF.

The chain combines TRBV11-2 with TRBJ2-1, with 8 bases fitting TRBD1. V lost 3 bases and J lost 4; bases outside the gene matches: 8. Germline values: CDR1 SGHAT, CDR2 FQNNGV. The CDR3 length is 16 residues. The CDR3 region has the DNA TGTGCCAGCAGCTTCGTGACAGGGGTGCGGTACAATGAGCAGTTCTTC. This gives the protein CASSFVTGVRYNEQFF.

This clone was observed once. The V call is TRBV10-3, the J call TRBJ2-7; no definite D call. Germline V gene data show CDR1 as ENHRY and CDR2 as SYGVKD. V lost 4 bases and J lost 5, with 9 bases in between. The CDR3 contains 12 residues. CDR3: CAISARPDEQYF. CDR3 bases: TGTGCCATCAGTGCCAGGCCGGACGAGCAGTACTTC.

V and J are TRBV6-5 and TRBJ1-2, with D possibly TRBD1 on 6 matching bases. V was shortened by 8 bases and J by 2 bases, with 15 bases between the two germline ends. Per the germline V gene, CDR1 is MNHEY and CDR2 is SVGAGI. This CDR3 contains 14 residues. CDR3 nucleotides: TGTGCCAGCGGGTACGGAACAGGGAACTATGGCTACACCTTC. Its translation is CASGYGTGNYGYTF.

This rearrangement joins TRBV30 to TRBJ1-1; unclear D gene. The CDR3 is 12 amino acids. CDR1 and CDR2 (germline): GTSNPN, SVGIG (reference sequence). V lost 5 bases, J lost 3 bases, and 10 bases lay in between. The CDR3 nucleotides are TGTGCCTGGGGCAGAGCGGACACTGAAGCTTTCTTT. Translating it yields CAWGRADTEAFF.

The rearrangement links TRBV7-6 to TRBJ1-6, with a tentative D call TRBD1 (5 bases). This CDR3 has 15 amino acids. Trimming removed 5 bases from V and 5 bases from J, with 13 bases in between. Germline CDR1 is SGHVS and CDR2 is FNYEAQ. CDR3 loop: CASSPFPGNNSPLHF. In DNA, the CDR3 is TGTGCCAGCAGCCCCTTCCCAGGGAATAATTCACCCCTCCACTTT.

CDR3 nucleotide sequence: TGTGCCAGCAGCTTAGAACAGGGGGGGACAGCGAACACCGGGGAGCTGTTTTTT. Translated, it gives CASSLEQGGTANTGELFF. The chain uses TRBV11-3 and TRBJ2-2, with a weak D call TRBD1 (8 bases). Trimming stripped 0 bases from V and 0 bases from J, with 14 bases between. The CDR3 consists of 18 residues. From germline, CDR1 is SGHNT and CDR2 YENEEA.

The V call is TRBV7-8, the J call TRBJ2-1; 8 bases match TRBD1. The V segment lost 3 bases and the J segment 7 bases; nucleotides outside the gene matches: 8. In germline, CDR1 is SGHVS, CDR2 FQNEAQ. This CDR3 has 15 amino acids. The CDR3, as DNA: TGTGCCAGCAGCTTGCGGGGACAGGAATGGAATGAGCAGTTCTTC. This translates into CASSLRGQEWNEQFF.

This sequence joins TRBV6-5 and TRBJ1-2; possibly TRBD1 for D (6 bases). With 0 bases removed from V and 8 bases from J, the gap between germline ends came to 16 bases. The CDR3 runs to 15 residues. Germline lookup yields CDR1 MNHEY and CDR2 SVGAGI. CDR3 region: CASSYSGGSRGGYTF. CDR3 sequence (DNA): TGTGCCAGCAGTTACTCAGGGGGTTCGAGAGGCGGCTACACCTTC.

This clone was picked up a small number of times. In DNA form, the CDR3 reads TGTGCCAGCAGTTCCATCCCCTCCTACGAGCAGTACTTC. Translating gives CASSSIPSYEQYF. The V gene is TRBV27, the J gene TRBJ2-7; D unclear. The V end was cut by 4 bases, the J end by 0 bases, with 7 bases between. The CDR3 loop spans 13 amino acids. CDR1 is MNHEY and CDR2 is SMNVEV in the germline V gene (reference sequence).

The rearrangement uses TRBV29-1 and TRBJ2-4; TRBD2 matches 8 bases. This CDR3 has 12 amino acids. V lost 4 bases to trimming and J lost 8 bases; unmatched junction nucleotides: 4. Germline CDR1 is SQVTM and CDR2 is ANQGSEA. CDR3 nucleotide sequence: TGCAGCGTTGCCGGGAGGGCAGACATTCAGTACTTC. It codes for CSVAGRADIQYF. The full variable domain, in which reference TRBV29-1 and TRBJ2-4 provide the parts outside the CDR3, is SAVISQKPSRDICQRGTSLTIQCQVDSQVTMMFWYRQQPGQSLTLIATANQGSEATYESGFVIDKFPISRPNLTFSTLTVSNMSPEDSSIYLCSVAGRADIQYFGAGTRLSVL.

This clone was detected only once. The rearrangement links TRBV4-3 to TRBJ1-6; D is unresolved. Germline-derived CDR1 and CDR2 are LGHNA and YSLEER. CDR3 length: 17 amino acids. V was pared by 5 bases and J by 5 bases, with 19 bases between. The CDR3 region is CASSYERGDPHNSPLHF. The CDR3 bases are TGCGCCAGCAGCTACGAGCGGGGAGACCCCCATAATTCACCCCTCCACTTT.

V gene TRBV5-1 combines with J gene TRBJ1-2; possibly TRBD1 for D (5 bases). Trimming took off 6 bases at V and 2 bases at J, with 11 bases between the two ends. This CDR3 contains 13 residues. CDR1 and CDR2 (germline): SGHRS, YFSETQ. The CDR3 DNA sequence: TGCGCCAGCACCCTGAGACAGAACTATGGCTACACCTTC. This gives the protein CASTLRQNYGYTF.

The chain combines TRBV6-1 with TRBJ2-3, with 14 nucleotides matching TRBD2. V was clipped by 0 bases and J by 6 bases; unmatched bases: 11. The CDR3 has 19 amino acids. Per the germline V gene, CDR1 is MNHNS and CDR2 is SASEGT. The CDR3 nucleotides read TGTGCCAGCAGTGAAGCGCGGGGGGGACTAGCGGGAGTTGGGGATACGCAGTATTTT. Translating gives CASSEARGGLAGVGDTQYF.

The chain is built from TRBV19 and TRBJ2-2; D ambiguous. Germline loops: CDR1 LNHDA, CDR2 SQIVND (reference sequence). The CDR3 totals 15 residues. Trimming cost V 6 bases and J 2 bases, with 13 bases left between them. The CDR3: CASRRVGANTGELFF. The CDR3 nucleotides read TGTGCCAGTAGGAGAGTAGGAGCCAACACCGGGGAGCTGTTTTTT. Full variable domain (rest looked up from reference TRBV19 and TRBJ2-2): DGGITQSPKYLFRKEGQNVTLSCEQNLNHDAMYWYRQDPGQGLRLIYYSQIVNDFQKGDIAEGYSVSREKKESFPLTVTSAQKNPTAFYLCASRRVGANTGELFFGEGSRLTVL.